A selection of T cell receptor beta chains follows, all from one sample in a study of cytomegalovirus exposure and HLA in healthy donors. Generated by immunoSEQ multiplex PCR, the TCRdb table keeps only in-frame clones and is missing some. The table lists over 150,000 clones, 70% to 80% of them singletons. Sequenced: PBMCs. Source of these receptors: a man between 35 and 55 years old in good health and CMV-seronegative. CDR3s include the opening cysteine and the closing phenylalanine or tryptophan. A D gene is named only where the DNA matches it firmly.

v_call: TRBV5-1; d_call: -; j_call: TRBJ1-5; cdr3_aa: CASSLGGSNQPQHF; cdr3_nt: TGCGCCAGCAGCTTGGGGGGCAGCAATCAGCCCCAGCATTTT
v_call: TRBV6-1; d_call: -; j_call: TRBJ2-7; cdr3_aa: CASQPREFRRVEQYF; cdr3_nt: TGTGCCAGCCAACCCCGGGAGTTCAGGCGCGTAGAGCAGTACTTC
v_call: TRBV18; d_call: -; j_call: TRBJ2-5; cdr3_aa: CASSPPNSQETQYF; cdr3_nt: TGTGCCAGCTCACCACCGAACAGCCAAGAGACCCAGTACTTC
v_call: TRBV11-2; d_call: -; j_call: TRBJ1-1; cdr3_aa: CASSFKQSREAFF; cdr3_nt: TGTGCCAGCAGCTTCAAACAGTCCCGTGAAGCTTTCTTT
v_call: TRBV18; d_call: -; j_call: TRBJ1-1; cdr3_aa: CASLELLGRLNTEAFF; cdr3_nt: TGTGCCAGCTTGGAATTGCTCGGGAGACTGAACACTGAAGCTTTCTTT
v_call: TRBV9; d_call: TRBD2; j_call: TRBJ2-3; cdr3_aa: CASSGLAGGTGAQYF; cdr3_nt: TGTGCCAGCAGCGGACTAGCGGGGGGCACGGGGGCGCAGTATTTT
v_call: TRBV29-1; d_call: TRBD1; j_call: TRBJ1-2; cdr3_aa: CSVTGQGDYGYTF; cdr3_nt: TGCAGCGTGACTGGACAGGGGGACTATGGCTACACCTTC
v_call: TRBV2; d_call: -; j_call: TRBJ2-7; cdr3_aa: CASKGEPYEQYF; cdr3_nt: TGTGCCAGCAAAGGGGAACCCTACGAGCAGTACTTC
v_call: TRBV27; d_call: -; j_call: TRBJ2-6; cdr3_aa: CASRRGSGANVLTF; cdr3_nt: TGTGCCAGCCGTCGAGGATCTGGGGCCAACGTCCTGACTTTC
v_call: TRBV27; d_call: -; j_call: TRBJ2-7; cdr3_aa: CASSFRDNYEQYF; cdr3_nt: TGTGCCAGCAGTTTCCGAGACAACTACGAGCAGTACTTC
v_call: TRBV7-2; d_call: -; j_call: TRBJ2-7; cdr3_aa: CASSTSVLTGNYEQYF; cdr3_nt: TGTGCCAGCAGCACAAGCGTCCTAACAGGGAACTACGAGCAGTACTTC
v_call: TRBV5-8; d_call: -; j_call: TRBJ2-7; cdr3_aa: CASNLRDHGDEQYF; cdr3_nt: TGTGCCAGCAACCTGCGGGACCACGGCGACGAGCAGTACTTC
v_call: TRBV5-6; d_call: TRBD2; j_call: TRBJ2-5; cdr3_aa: CASSLELAMQETQYF; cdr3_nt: TGTGCCAGCAGCTTGGAACTAGCGATGCAAGAGACCCAGTACTTC
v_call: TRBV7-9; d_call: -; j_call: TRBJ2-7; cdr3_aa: CASNSDSSRSYEQYF; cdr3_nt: TGTGCCAGCAATTCCGACAGTTCTCGCTCCTACGAGCAGTACTTC
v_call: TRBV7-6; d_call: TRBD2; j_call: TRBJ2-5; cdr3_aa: CASSLPPGTSGAGVTQYF; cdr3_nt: TGTGCCAGCAGCCTTCCTCCCGGGACTAGCGGGGCAGGGGTGACCCAGTACTTC
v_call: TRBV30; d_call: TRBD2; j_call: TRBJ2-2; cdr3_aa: CAWSALAGGELFF; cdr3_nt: TGTGCCTGGAGTGCCCTAGCGGGGGGGGAGCTGTTTTTT
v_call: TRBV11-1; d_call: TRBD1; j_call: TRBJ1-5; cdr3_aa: CASSLDRGGNQPQHF; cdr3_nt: TGTGCCAGCAGCTTAGACAGGGGAGGCAATCAGCCCCAGCATTTT